What follows are 27 T cell receptor beta chains derived from one specimen sequenced in a study of cytomegalovirus exposure and HLA in healthy donors. Repertoires were generated with immunoSEQ multiplex PCR, while TCRdb's copy carries only in-frame clones and drops some. The sample shows about 240,000 clones, approximately 86% of them seen only once. The material sequenced was PBMCs. Receptor source: a woman in her twenties or thirties in good health and CMV-seropositive.

This clone was found a few times. The chain carries TRBV4-1 and TRBJ2-3; 8 bases map to TRBD2. The CDR3 has 14 amino acids. Germline CDR1 and CDR2: MGHRA and YSYEKL. V trimming: 1 base; J trimming: 5 bases; junction bases outside the gene matches: 2. The CDR3 bases are TGCGCCAGCAGCCAAGTCGGGAGGGTAGATACGCAGTATTTT. This gives the protein CASSQVGRVDTQYF.

This clone was detected a few times. The rearrangement uses TRBV7-2 and TRBJ2-7, with 9 bases lining up with TRBD2. Trimming cost V 3 bases and J 5 bases; bases outside gene matches: 11. Per germline, CDR1 SGHTA and CDR2 FQGNSA. This CDR3 region has 16 residues. This CDR3 is CASSFEAGGLRDEQYF. In nucleotides, the CDR3 is TGTGCCAGCAGCTTCGAGGCGGGAGGGCTCAGGGACGAGCAGTACTTC.

The V and J genes are TRBV10-2 and TRBJ2-1, with a weak D call TRBD1 (6 bases). V dropped 2 bases and J dropped 0 bases, with 8 bases sitting between them. Germline V gene sequence: CDR1 WSHSY, CDR2 SAAADI. This CDR3 is built from 15 residues. The CDR3 protein is CASSEQGFSYNEQFF. The CDR3, as DNA: TGCGCCAGCAGTGAGCAGGGGTTCTCCTACAATGAGCAGTTCTTC.

The chain links TRBV6-5 to TRBJ2-7, with 7 bases lining up with TRBD2. CDR3 length: 15 residues. The trim removed 0 bases at V and 2 bases at J, leaving 4 bases unmatched. CDR1 and CDR2 from the germline V gene are MNHEY and SVGAGI. The CDR3 region has the DNA TGTGCCAGCAGTTACTCCCTAGCGGTTACCTACGAGCAGTACTTC. Translation gives CASSYSLAVTYEQYF.

The chain has TRBV19 and TRBJ1-1; D gene unclear. This CDR3 comprises 15 residues. The V gene lost 1 base and the J gene lost 4 bases, with 13 bases spanning the gap. CDR1 and CDR2 from the germline V gene are LNHDA and SQIVND (reference sequence). CDR3 sequence: CASSIVAGSGTEAFF. CDR3 DNA: TGTGCCAGTAGTATAGTAGCGGGGTCTGGCACTGAAGCTTTCTTT.

J is TRBJ2-2 and V is TRBV27; D is undetermined. Trimming removed 4 bases at V and 2 bases at J, with 14 bases between. Germline CDR1 MNHEY, CDR2 SMNVEV (reference sequence). CDR3 length: 16 amino acids. CDR3 bases: TGTGCCAGCAGTTCCCTCCGGGTCACCAACACCGGGGAGCTGTTTTTT. It codes for CASSSLRVTNTGELFF.

The gene calls are TRBV30 and TRBJ2-7; 8 bases are a match to TRBD1. Germline CDR1 reads GTSNPN; CDR2 reads SVGIG (reference sequence). The CDR3 extends over 12 amino acids. The J segment lost 2 bases and the V segment lost 5 bases, leaving 2 bases of the junction unmatched. The CDR3 DNA is TGTGCCTGGTCGACAGGGGCCTACGAGCAGTACTTC. Translation gives CAWSTGAYEQYF.

This sequence joins TRBV13 and TRBJ1-2; a possible D gene is TRBD1 (5 bases). Trimming took off 5 bases at V and 3 bases at J, with 16 bases between the two ends. CDR3 length: 15 residues. CDR1 PRHDT and CDR2 FYEKMQ come from the germline V gene (reference sequence). The CDR3 DNA sequence: TGTGCCAGCAGCCACACCCCCCGGGGGGACTATGGCTACACCTTC. It specifies CASSHTPRGDYGYTF.

This sequence joins TRBV11-2 and TRBJ2-7; 7 nucleotides match TRBD1. The CDR3 runs to 15 residues. With 5 bases clipped from V and 1 base from J, the junction kept 8 bases outside the gene matches. From germline, CDR1 is SGHAT and CDR2 FQNNGV. The chain's CDR3 is CASSLGDSFSYEQYF. DNA of the CDR3: TGTGCCAGCAGCCTAGGGGACAGCTTTTCCTACGAGCAGTACTTC.

The rearrangement uses TRBV5-4 and TRBJ1-1; 9 bases line up with TRBD1. CDR1 is SGHNT and CDR2 is YYREEE in the germline V gene (reference sequence). V trimming: 3 bases; J trimming: 6 bases; junction bases outside the gene matches: 12. The CDR3 loop spans 16 amino acids. CDR3 loop: CASSWGDRERRAEAFF. DNA for the CDR3: TGTGCCAGCAGCTGGGGGGACAGGGAACGGAGGGCTGAAGCTTTCTTT.

The chain joins TRBV6-5 to TRBJ1-2; 10 bases align to TRBD1. The J segment lost 5 bases and the V segment lost 4 bases, leaving 10 bases of the junction unmatched. The V gene's germline CDR1 is MNHEY and CDR2 SVGAGI. This CDR3 contains 16 residues. The CDR3 loop is CASSSGRGQGGYGYTF. In DNA form, the CDR3 reads TGTGCCAGCAGTTCGGGCAGAGGACAGGGGGGATATGGCTACACCTTC.

The gene calls are TRBV27 and TRBJ1-1, with TRBD1 as a possible D gene (5 bases). With 5 bases removed from V and 5 bases from J, the gap between germline ends came to 18 bases. Germline lookup yields CDR1 MNHEY and CDR2 SMNVEV (reference sequence). The CDR3 consists of 15 residues. For the CDR3, the DNA is TGTGCCAGCAGTCCTCAGGGATTGGGGTCGACTGAAGCTTTCTTT. The encoded protein is CASSPQGLGSTEAFF.

This clone was counted only a few times. The chain links TRBV30 to TRBJ2-1, with 9 bases aligning to TRBD2. There are 16 residues in the CDR3. V shed 2 bases and J 6 bases; nucleotides not matched to a gene: 11. Germline CDR1 is GTSNPN and CDR2 is SVGIG (reference sequence). The CDR3 region has the DNA TGTGCCTGGAGTACTCCTCTAGCGGGAATGTTCAATGAGCAGTTCTTC. It is translated as CAWSTPLAGMFNEQFF.

The V gene is TRBV7-2, the J gene TRBJ2-1; 11 bases fit TRBD2. CDR1 SGHTA and CDR2 FQGNSA come from the germline V gene. This CDR3 has 15 residues. V trimming: 1 base; J trimming: 7 bases; junction bases outside the gene matches: 3. For the CDR3, the DNA is TGTGCCAGCAGCTTAGGACTAGCGGGGTGGAATGAGCAGTTCTTC. This encodes CASSLGLAGWNEQFF.

V usage is TRBV4-1 and J usage is TRBJ1-3; D perhaps matches TRBD1 (6 bases). The CDR3 contains 16 residues. V was shortened by 1 base and J by 0 bases, with 10 bases between the two germline ends. Germline-derived CDR1 and CDR2 are MGHRA and YSYEKL. The CDR3 sequence: CASSQGGGGSGNTIYF. For the CDR3, the DNA is TGCGCCAGCAGCCAAGGAGGGGGGGGCTCTGGAAACACCATATATTTT.

CDR3 region: CASKSDSNQPQHF. The CDR3 DNA follows: TGTGCCAGCAAATCAGATAGCAATCAGCCCCAGCATTTT. This chain uses TRBV2 with TRBJ1-5; unclear D gene. Germline CDR1 and CDR2: SNHLY and FYNNEI. This CDR3 region has 13 residues. V lost 7 bases and J 0 bases, leaving 7 bases between the germline ends.

This chain connects TRBV11-2 to TRBJ2-3; TRBD2 agrees at 11 bases. In germline, CDR1 is SGHAT, CDR2 FQNNGV. The CDR3 length is 16 residues. Losses at the gene ends were 2 bases for V and 1 base for J; bases not matched to a gene: 2. The CDR3 DNA sequence: TGTGCCAGCAGCTTATCGGGACTAGCGGGCACAGATACGCAGTATTTT. Amino acids: CASSLSGLAGTDTQYF.

This rearrangement joins TRBV29-1 to TRBJ2-7, with TRBD1 identical over 10 bases. The CDR3 spans 12 residues. V trimming: 3 bases; J trimming: 5 bases; junction bases outside the gene matches: 1. CDR1 is SQVTM and CDR2 is ANQGSEA in the germline V gene. In DNA, the CDR3 is TGCAGCGTTGAGACAGGGGGCAACGAGCAGTACTTC. Amino acid sequence: CSVETGGNEQYF.

Here the CDR3 reads CATRRTGSSYEQYF. In DNA, the CDR3 is TGTGCCACCAGACGGACAGGGAGCTCCTACGAGCAGTACTTC. J is TRBJ2-7 and V is TRBV28, with 8 bases identical to TRBD1. V trimming: 10 bases; J trimming: 0 bases; junction bases outside the gene matches: 8. The V gene's germline CDR1 is MDHEN and CDR2 SYDVKM. CDR3 length equals 14 residues.

The chain couples TRBV6-6 to TRBJ2-7; 7 bases line up with TRBD1. Germline loops: CDR1 MNHNY, CDR2 SVGAGI (reference sequence). The V gene end was trimmed by 6 bases and the J gene end by 2 bases; junction bases not matched to a gene: 7. The CDR3 consists of 14 residues. The CDR3 protein is CASSDQDRPYEQYF. CDR3 nucleotide sequence: TGTGCCAGCAGCGACCAGGACAGGCCCTACGAGCAGTACTTC.

The chain employs TRBV19 and TRBJ1-2; a possible D gene is TRBD1 (5 bases). The CDR3 sequence is 14 residues long. The ends were cut back, 3 bases at V and 4 bases at J, with 12 bases in the middle. CDR1 LNHDA and CDR2 SQIVND come from the germline V gene (reference sequence). CDR3 region: CASSMSGKSYGYTF. CDR3 nucleotides: TGTGCCAGTAGTATGTCAGGGAAGTCCTATGGCTACACCTTC.

This clone was seen only a few times. This chain connects TRBV11-2 to TRBJ2-7; 9 bases align to TRBD2. With V trimmed by 0 bases and J by 2 bases, 5 bases remained unmatched. Germline CDR1 is SGHAT and CDR2 is FQNNGV. CDR3 size: 16 residues. DNA for the CDR3: TGTGCCAGCAGCTTAGATCTGTCTAGCGGGACCTACGAGCAGTACTTC. As protein: CASSLDLSSGTYEQYF.

This sequence joins TRBV7-8 and TRBJ2-7; 11 bases fit TRBD2. CDR1 SGHVS and CDR2 FQNEAQ come from the germline V gene. Trimming took 3 bases from V and 5 from J; bases not matched to a gene: 9. CDR3 length equals 16 residues. CDR3 in DNA: TGTGCCAGCAGCTTGGGACTAGCGGCCATAGGCCACGAGCAGTACTTC. As protein: CASSLGLAAIGHEQYF.

The rearrangement uses TRBV5-1 and TRBJ1-1; D gene ambiguous. V was shortened by 0 bases and J by 6 bases, with 15 bases between the two germline ends. The CDR3 has 15 residues. CDR1 and CDR2 (germline): SGHRS, YFSETQ. The CDR3 nucleotides are TGCGCCAGCAGCTTGGTTTCCTCCGGGTCCCCTGAAGCTTTCTTT. Protein: CASSLVSSGSPEAFF.

V usage is TRBV7-9 and J usage is TRBJ1-3; no clear D. Trimming left V 4 bases short and J 8 bases short, with 15 bases between. Per the germline V gene, CDR1 is SEHNR and CDR2 is FQNEAQ (reference sequence). This CDR3 is 14 amino acids long. This CDR3 reads CASSSQASWDTIYF. CDR3 sequence (DNA): TGTGCCAGCAGCTCGCAGGCATCCTGGGACACCATATATTTT. The whole variable domain, filled in from reference TRBV7-9 and TRBJ1-3, reads DTGVSQNPRHKITKRGQNVTFRCDPISEHNRLYWYRQTLGQGPEFLTYFQNEAQLEKSRLLSDRFSAERPKGSFSTLEIQRTEQGDSAMYLCASSSQASWDTIYFGEGSWLTVV.

This chain connects TRBV7-9 to TRBJ1-2; 7 bases align to TRBD1. This CDR3 comprises 15 residues. V was pared by 3 bases and J by 3 bases, with 7 bases of the junction left unmatched. Per germline, CDR1 SEHNR and CDR2 FQNEAQ (reference sequence). This CDR3 reads CASSFLLGTDYGYTF. The CDR3 DNA reads as TGTGCCAGCAGCTTCCTACTCGGGACAGACTATGGCTACACCTTC.

The rearrangement joins TRBV28 to TRBJ1-5, with D unresolved. CDR1 and CDR2 (germline): MDHEN, SYDVKM. V lost 8 bases, J lost 3 bases, and 11 bases lay in between. The CDR3 extends over 13 amino acids. The CDR3 bases are TGTGCCAGCCTGCGGCAAGCCAATCAGCCCCAGCATTTT. Translation gives CASLRQANQPQHF.